The rows below give T cell receptor beta chains drawn from one sample of a study of blood T cell repertoires in COVID-19. The repertoire was sequenced with immunoSEQ multiplex PCR; TCRdb's copy has only in-frame clones and lacks some. Counted here are approximately 100,000 clones, about 85% occurring once; the ten biggest clones make up approximately 2%. The sequenced material came from peripheral blood. The receptors originated from a woman in her 70s with active or convalescent COVID-19. The CDR3 runs from the conserved cysteine through the conserved F or W. D genes are given only for firm matches. Clone size is shown for a subset of rows, as once, few, many or a class of expanded clone.

len	d_gene	v_gene	j_gene	abundance	CDR3nt	CDR3aa
13	TRBD1	TRBV5-1	TRBJ2-1	-	TGCGCCAGCAGCCTGGGACAGGGCGATGAGCAGTTCTTC	CASSLGQGDEQFF
13	-	TRBV18	TRBJ2-1	-	TGTGCCAGCTCACCAACAGGTTACAATGAGCAGTTCTTC	CASSPTGYNEQFF
14	TRBD1	TRBV29-1	TRBJ2-3	-	TGCAGCGTTGGTCGGGACAGGGGAAGCAATACGCAGTATTTT	CSVGRDRGSNTQYF
16	TRBD2	TRBV4-2	TRBJ2-1	-	TGTGCCAGCAGCCAAGTGAAGGCCCCGGGGGGGAATGAGCAGTTCTTC	CASSQVKAPGGNEQFF
16	-	TRBV2	TRBJ2-3	-	TGTGCCAGCAGGGGTGGCCTTGCGGGATACACAGATACGCAGTATTTT	CASRGGLAGYTDTQYF
15	TRBD2	TRBV6-2/TRBV6-3	TRBJ2-3	-	TGTGCCAGCAGTCGACTAGCGGGGGCGGGGGATACGCAGTATTTT	CASSRLAGAGDTQYF
17	-	TRBV11-3	TRBJ2-3	few	TGTGCCAGCAGCTCAAAAACAGGGTTGGTTTACACAGATACGCAGTATTTT	CASSSKTGLVYTDTQYF
13	-	TRBV29-1	TRBJ2-6	-	TGCAGCGTCGAGGTATCTGGGGCCAACGTCCTGACTTTC	CSVEVSGANVLTF
14	-	TRBV5-6	TRBJ2-3	-	TGTGCCAGCAGCCTAGACTTGAGCACAGATACGCAGTATTTT	CASSLDLSTDTQYF
14	-	TRBV5-4	TRBJ1-4	-	TGTGCCAGCAGCTTAAAAGGGGCAAATGAAAAACTGTTTTTT	CASSLKGANEKLFF
15	TRBD2	TRBV19	TRBJ2-3	-	TGTGCCAGTAGCATCGCGACTAGCGGGGGTGGTACGCAGTATTTT	CASSIATSGGGTQYF
14	TRBD1	TRBV5-1	TRBJ2-1	-	TGCGCCAGCAGCGGGACAGGGGGGTTCAATGAGCAGTTCTTC	CASSGTGGFNEQFF
15	TRBD1	TRBV10-3	TRBJ1-2	-	TGTGCCATCAGTTTAGGAAGGGACAGCGGCTATGGCTACACCTTC	CAISLGRDSGYGYTF
15	-	TRBV27	TRBJ2-7	-	TGTGCCAGCAGTCGCGTTTGGAGGGGCGCATACGAGCAGTACTTC	CASSRVWRGAYEQYF
15	-	TRBV28	TRBJ2-7	-	TGTGCCAGCAGTCAGACCCGGGACTCCAAGGGCGAGCAGTACTTC	CASSQTRDSKGEQYF
14	-	TRBV19	TRBJ1-1	-	TGTGCCAGTAGTATAAGGACCGGAGGTACTGAAGCTTTCTTT	CASSIRTGGTEAFF
13	-	TRBV12-3/TRBV12-4	TRBJ1-5	-	TGTGCCAGCAGTCAAGGGGAACATCAGCCCCAGCATTTT	CASSQGEHQPQHF
12	TRBD2	TRBV24-1	TRBJ2-1	once	TGTGCCACCGCCCAGCGGGAGGGGCAACAGTTCTTC	CATAQREGQQFF
16	TRBD1	TRBV30	TRBJ1-2	-	TGTGCCTGGAGTGTACCCCCTACGACAGGGAATAAGGGCTACACCTTC	CAWSVPPTTGNKGYTF
17	TRBD2	TRBV4-3	TRBJ2-3	-	TGCGCCAGCAGCCAAGGCCTAATAGCGGGGCTCACAGATACGCAGTATTTT	CASSQGLIAGLTDTQYF
16	-	TRBV29-1	TRBJ1-1	-	TGCAGCGCCAAAACCCAACCTTGGACAGCGAACACTGAAGCTTTCTTT	CSAKTQPWTANTEAFF
15	-	TRBV28	TRBJ2-1	-	TGTGCCAGCAGTTCTAGCGAATCTTCCTACAATGAGCAGTTCTTC	CASSSSESSYNEQFF
15	-	TRBV30	TRBJ1-3	few	TGTGCCTGGAGTGAGGCAGGGATGGCTGGAAACACCATATATTTT	CAWSEAGMAGNTIYF
14	-	TRBV7-2	TRBJ2-3	-	TGTGCCAGCAGCCCTACTAGGGTTGCAGATACGCAGTATTTT	CASSPTRVADTQYF
15	-	TRBV6-5	TRBJ1-1	-	TGTGCCAGCAGCCGCCGACCGGACATGAACACTGAAGCTTTCTTT	CASSRRPDMNTEAFF
14	TRBD1	TRBV7-6	TRBJ1-2	-	TGTGCCAGCAGCAATAACTTACAGGGGTATGGCTACACCTTC	CASSNNLQGYGYTF
15	TRBD2	TRBV7-9	TRBJ2-7	-	TGTGCCAGCAGCCCTGGGAGGGGCTACTCCTACGAGCAGTACTTC	CASSPGRGYSYEQYF
14	-	TRBV3-1/TRBV3-2	TRBJ2-5	once	TGTGCCAGCAGCCTAGCTCAGGGGCAGGAGACCCAGTACTTC	CASSLAQGQETQYF
13	TRBD1	TRBV28	TRBJ2-5	once	TGTGCCAGCAGTAACACAGGGGTGGAGACCCAGTACTTC	CASSNTGVETQYF
20	TRBD2	TRBV27	TRBJ2-7	-	TGTGCCAGCAGTACCCGACTCCGGACTAGCGGGGGGGATATCTCCTACGAGCAGTACTTC	CASSTRLRTSGGDISYEQYF
13	-	TRBV9	TRBJ2-1	-	TGTGCCAGCAGCCTACCTAACAGGGATGAGCAGTTCTTC	CASSLPNRDEQFF